This T cell receptor beta chain came from a study of T cell repertoires in cytomegalovirus infection. About the research overall: Recently identified HLA-C-restricted CMV epitopes were among the peptides used. Matching HLA type and CMV infection were both indicated by public TCR beta signatures. Findings of the study overall: Clonotype analysis showed dominance of the ex vivo response by HLA-C-restricted CMV-specific TCR beta clonotypes. Summed frequency of shared TCR beta families picked out CMV carriers who also had the relevant HLA.

This clonotype was counted a few times. Its matching antigen is unknown. Each CDR3 protein is one row after TCRdb ran MiXCR on the reads. Seen here are around 360,000 distinct CDR3 sequences, about 35% observed once, and the top ten hold approximately 13%. The sample consisted of cultured PBMCs, taken from culture after CMV antigen stimulation. This TCR was sampled from a human donor in good health (CMV status not recorded). Some clones in this sample may be carry-over from other donors' samples.

CDR3 residues: CASSYQVGPYSNQPQHF. CDR3 nucleotide sequence: TGTGCCAGCAGTTACCAGGTCGGGCCCTATAGCAATCAGCCCCAGCATTTT. This chain connects TRBV12-3 or TRBV12-4 to TRBJ1-5; D ambiguous. Trimming stripped 4 bases from V and 0 bases from J, with 16 bases between. The CDR3 contains 17 residues.